This T cell receptor beta chain stems from a study of T-cell reconstitution after alpha-beta-depleted transplantation in children. A TCRbeta library incorporating unique molecular identifiers was prepared. TCRdb recomputed calls from the PCR reads with MiXCR, one row per CDR3 protein. The sample includes hundreds of thousands of distinct CDR3 sequences, around 17% of them seen just once. The CDR3 contains 16 residues. Deletions cut 1 base from V and 5 bases from J, with 20 bases between. Germline CDR1 reads DFQATT; CDR2 reads SNEGSKA (reference sequence). This clonotype was seen many times. This receptor was identified in a human donor who donated a stem cell graft to a child with acute myeloid leukemia. Sequencing used PBMCs from the stem cell graft donor, obtained from the stem cell graft. The gene calls are TRBV20-1 and TRBJ1-1; no reliable D call. Here the CDR3 reads CSARGEGRNLRTEAFF. CDR3 sequence (DNA): TGCAGTGCTAGAGGCGAAGGGAGAAATTTGAGGACTGAAGCTTTCTTT.